The rows below give T cell receptor beta chains drawn from one sample of a study of blood T cell repertoires in COVID-19. Clones were sequenced by immunoSEQ multiplex PCR, and TCRdb holds only the in-frame ones, with some missing. The sample holds roughly 350,000 clones, more than 75% seen once. The sequenced material came from peripheral blood. The receptors shown here come from a woman aged 18-29 years who had recovered from COVID-19. The CDR3 runs from the conserved cysteine through the conserved F or W. Fields, in order: V gene, D gene, clone size, J gene, CDR3 DNA, CDR3 protein. The D gene is left open where the match is weak. Clone size is shown for a subset of rows, as once, few, many or a class of expanded clone.

V gene: TRBV30; D gene: TRBD1; clone size: -; J gene: TRBJ2-2; CDR3 DNA: TGTGCCTTATCCGGGACAGGGGGCATCACCGGGGAGCTGTTTTTT; CDR3 protein: CALSGTGGITGELFF
V gene: TRBV5-6; D gene: -; clone size: once; J gene: TRBJ2-5; CDR3 DNA: TGTGCCAGCAGCTTGGGTCCGACTATGCAAGAGACCCAGTACTTC; CDR3 protein: CASSLGPTMQETQYF
V gene: TRBV15; D gene: TRBD1; clone size: -; J gene: TRBJ2-2; CDR3 DNA: TGTGCCACCAGCAGAGAATACCGACAGGGGGCCGGGGAGCTGTTTTTT; CDR3 protein: CATSREYRQGAGELFF
V gene: TRBV9; D gene: TRBD2; clone size: -; J gene: TRBJ2-3; CDR3 DNA: TGTGCCAGCAGCGTAGCCGGACTAGCGGGAGAGCGAGGGGATACGCAGTATTTT; CDR3 protein: CASSVAGLAGERGDTQYF
V gene: TRBV28; D gene: -; clone size: -; J gene: TRBJ2-2; CDR3 DNA: TGTGCCAGCAGTCCCGGCGTCAGGGACACCGGGGAGCTGTTTTTT; CDR3 protein: CASSPGVRDTGELFF
V gene: TRBV18; D gene: -; clone size: -; J gene: TRBJ2-1; CDR3 DNA: TGTGCCAGCTCACCTATAACCGGGAGTCGGTACAATGAGCAGTTCTTC; CDR3 protein: CASSPITGSRYNEQFF
V gene: TRBV25-1; D gene: TRBD2; clone size: -; J gene: TRBJ2-1; CDR3 DNA: TGTGCCAGCAGTGAATCGGTGATAGCGGGAGTCAATGAGCAGTTCTTC; CDR3 protein: CASSESVIAGVNEQFF
V gene: TRBV9; D gene: -; clone size: -; J gene: TRBJ2-2; CDR3 DNA: TGTGCCAGCAGCCCTACGGCAGGAGGAACCGGGGAGCTGTTTTTT; CDR3 protein: CASSPTAGGTGELFF
V gene: TRBV6-4; D gene: -; clone size: -; J gene: TRBJ1-4; CDR3 DNA: TGTGCCAGCACTTGGGACGGGGGGATTTTGGTCGAAAAACTGTTTTTT; CDR3 protein: CASTWDGGILVEKLFF
V gene: TRBV11-3; D gene: -; clone size: -; J gene: TRBJ2-5; CDR3 DNA: TGTGCCAGCAGCGCTAAAGAGACCCAGTACTTC; CDR3 protein: CASSAKETQYF
V gene: TRBV5-1; D gene: -; clone size: -; J gene: TRBJ2-5; CDR3 DNA: TGCGCCAGCAGCAGAGGACTATCCCAAGAGACCCAGTACTTC; CDR3 protein: CASSRGLSQETQYF
V gene: TRBV7-9; D gene: -; clone size: -; J gene: TRBJ1-5; CDR3 DNA: TGTGCCAGCAGCCCGATAGGGGCTAGCAATCAGCCCCAGCATTTT; CDR3 protein: CASSPIGASNQPQHF
V gene: TRBV7-2; D gene: -; clone size: once; J gene: TRBJ2-5; CDR3 DNA: TGTGCCAGCAGCTTAGGATTCCAGGAGACCCAGTACTTC; CDR3 protein: CASSLGFQETQYF
V gene: TRBV15; D gene: -; clone size: few; J gene: TRBJ1-1; CDR3 DNA: TGTGCCACCAACACAGGGAACACTGAAGCTTTCTTT; CDR3 protein: CATNTGNTEAFF
V gene: TRBV7-8; D gene: TRBD2; clone size: -; J gene: TRBJ2-1; CDR3 DNA: TGTGCCAGCAGCTCCAGACTAGCGGGATCCTACAATGAGCAGTTCTTC; CDR3 protein: CASSSRLAGSYNEQFF
V gene: TRBV7-2; D gene: -; clone size: -; J gene: TRBJ1-5; CDR3 DNA: TGTGCCAGCAGCGGAGGTCGGGCAGGTAGTCAGCCCCAGCATTTT; CDR3 protein: CASSGGRAGSQPQHF
V gene: TRBV2; D gene: TRBD2; clone size: -; J gene: TRBJ2-1; CDR3 DNA: TGTGCCAGCAGGGGACTAGCGGGAGCGCTTCGGGGTGAGCAGTTCTTC; CDR3 protein: CASRGLAGALRGEQFF
V gene: TRBV9; D gene: TRBD1; clone size: -; J gene: TRBJ1-1; CDR3 DNA: TGTGCCAGCAGCGTAATACCTAGGGGACAGGGGGCGCAAGGGACTGAAGCTTTCTTT; CDR3 protein: CASSVIPRGQGAQGTEAFF
V gene: TRBV25-1; D gene: -; clone size: -; J gene: TRBJ1-1; CDR3 DNA: TGTGCCAGCAGTGCCCAGGGCCACACACTTTTCCGAGCTTTCTTT; CDR3 protein: CASSAQGHTLFRAFF
V gene: TRBV10-1; D gene: -; clone size: -; J gene: TRBJ1-3; CDR3 DNA: TGCGCCAGCAGTGAGAGTCGGGGAGGCTCTGGAAACACCATATATTTT; CDR3 protein: CASSESRGGSGNTIYF
V gene: TRBV7-2; D gene: -; clone size: -; J gene: TRBJ1-2; CDR3 DNA: TGTGCCAGCAGCTTAGGGCACAGCCTCTCGAAAGGGAGTGGCTACACCTTC; CDR3 protein: CASSLGHSLSKGSGYTF
V gene: TRBV5-1; D gene: -; clone size: -; J gene: TRBJ2-3; CDR3 DNA: TGCGCCAGCAGCTTGGGGGGGGGCCCACGGCCAGATACGCAGTATTTT; CDR3 protein: CASSLGGGPRPDTQYF
V gene: TRBV6-5; D gene: TRBD2; clone size: -; J gene: TRBJ2-3; CDR3 DNA: TGTGCCAGCAGCGGACTAGCGGTCACAGATACGCAGTATTTT; CDR3 protein: CASSGLAVTDTQYF
V gene: TRBV7-9; D gene: TRBD1; clone size: few; J gene: TRBJ1-2; CDR3 DNA: TGTGCCAGCAGCTTAGTTGGGACAGGGGATGGCTACACCTTC; CDR3 protein: CASSLVGTGDGYTF
V gene: TRBV6-5; D gene: TRBD2; clone size: -; J gene: TRBJ2-2; CDR3 DNA: TGTGCCAGCAGAGGACTAGCGGGAGACACCGGGGAGCTGTTTTTT; CDR3 protein: CASRGLAGDTGELFF
V gene: TRBV6-1; D gene: -; clone size: -; J gene: TRBJ2-1; CDR3 DNA: TGTGCCAGCAGTGAAGAAGGAGCGGGCTCCTACAATGAGCAGTTCTTC; CDR3 protein: CASSEEGAGSYNEQFF
V gene: TRBV5-6; D gene: -; clone size: -; J gene: TRBJ1-3; CDR3 DNA: TGTGCCAGCAGCATAGGGAGGTCCGGAAACACCATATATTTT; CDR3 protein: CASSIGRSGNTIYF
V gene: TRBV7-9; D gene: TRBD1; clone size: few; J gene: TRBJ1-4; CDR3 DNA: TGTGCCAGCAGCTTGGCTACAGGGGGAACTAATGAAAAACTGTTTTTT; CDR3 protein: CASSLATGGTNEKLFF
V gene: TRBV7-9; D gene: -; clone size: once; J gene: TRBJ2-3; CDR3 DNA: TGTGCCAGCAGCTTCGTTTCTAGCGTCCCGACGCCGACAGATACGCAGTATTTT; CDR3 protein: CASSFVSSVPTPTDTQYF
V gene: TRBV9; D gene: TRBD1; clone size: -; J gene: TRBJ2-1; CDR3 DNA: TGTGCCAGCAGCGCCCTGACAGGGGGAGTAAATGAGCAGTTCTTC; CDR3 protein: CASSALTGGVNEQFF
V gene: TRBV9; D gene: -; clone size: once; J gene: TRBJ2-1; CDR3 DNA: TGTGCCAGCAGCCCTTACCCGGGCAGGGATGTGGGTGAGCAGTTCTTC; CDR3 protein: CASSPYPGRDVGEQFF
V gene: TRBV6-2/TRBV6-3; D gene: -; clone size: -; J gene: TRBJ2-1; CDR3 DNA: TGTGCCAGCAGTCCCAGATACAATGAGCAGTTCTTC; CDR3 protein: CASSPRYNEQFF
V gene: TRBV29-1; D gene: -; clone size: -; J gene: TRBJ2-1; CDR3 DNA: TGCAGCGTTTTAACAGGGCCGGATGAGCAGTTCTTC; CDR3 protein: CSVLTGPDEQFF
V gene: TRBV30; D gene: -; clone size: once; J gene: TRBJ2-1; CDR3 DNA: TGTGCCTCAGACCGGGACTCCGGTATTCATGAGCAGTTCTTC; CDR3 protein: CASDRDSGIHEQFF
V gene: TRBV27; D gene: TRBD2; clone size: -; J gene: TRBJ2-1; CDR3 DNA: TGTGCCAGCAAATTAGCGGGAGGGCCCGGCAATGAGCAGTTCTTC; CDR3 protein: CASKLAGGPGNEQFF
V gene: TRBV4-3; D gene: TRBD1; clone size: once; J gene: TRBJ1-1; CDR3 DNA: TGCGCCAGCAGCCCACTTACAGGGGACGCCACTGAAGCTTTCTTT; CDR3 protein: CASSPLTGDATEAFF
V gene: TRBV13; D gene: -; clone size: -; J gene: TRBJ2-1; CDR3 DNA: TGTGCCAGCAGCCGTAACAGGCACAATGAGCAGTTCTTC; CDR3 protein: CASSRNRHNEQFF
V gene: TRBV5-1; D gene: TRBD2; clone size: -; J gene: TRBJ2-5; CDR3 DNA: TGCGCCAGCAGCTTGAATAGCGGGAGGGCCGTTCCACAGTACTTC; CDR3 protein: CASSLNSGRAVPQYF
V gene: TRBV6-2/TRBV6-3; D gene: TRBD1; clone size: -; J gene: TRBJ1-2; CDR3 DNA: TGTGCCAGCAGTTACTCGAGTGTAAGGGGGCTTAACTATGGCTACACCTTC; CDR3 protein: CASSYSSVRGLNYGYTF